The present T cell receptor beta chain was sequenced within a study of shared clonotypes between healthy human individuals. Donors, without exception, were Caucasian adults residing in Nashville, Tennessee. Researchers partitioned CD4+ cells into CD45RA+ naive and CD45RA-negative memory subsets. Overall study findings and caveats: Naive subsets generally exceeded memory subsets in estimated richness.

Measured with immunoSEQ multiplex PCR; TCRdb has only the in-frame clones, and not every one. The data show around 1.6 million clones, with 95% to 99% seen just once and 0.4% to 0.55% held by the top ten. A remark on this clone: Its antigen remains unknown.

The CDR3 has 17 amino acids. V was pared by 0 bases and J by 8 bases, with 12 bases of the junction left unmatched. Germline assignment: CDR1 LGHNA and CDR2 YSLEER. This TCR was recovered from a man aged 25-45 years in good health. The sequencing input was naive CD4+ T cells sorted from blood. The subset here: CD45RA+ positively selected. J is TRBJ2-2 and V is TRBV4-3; TRBD1 matches at 7 bases. DNA for the CDR3: TGCGCCAGCAGCCAAGATGAGGGGGCACCCCAATGGGGGGAGCTGTTTTTT. This encodes CASSQDEGAPQWGELFF.